This entry features one TCR beta chain sequence. Its specificity is unknown. V lost 7 bases to trimming and J lost 4 bases, with 10 bases between them. CDR3 length: 11 amino acids. Germline-derived CDR1 and CDR2 are DFQATT and SNEGSKA (reference sequence). TCRdb analysed the reads with MiXCR anew, one entry per CDR3 protein. The sample includes approximately 590,000 distinct CDR3 sequences, roughly 43% of them seen just once. This sample is drawn from a study of T cell repertoires in cytomegalovirus infection. Study findings and constraints: Summed frequency of public TCR beta families distinguished CMV carriers with the relevant HLA. Predominance within the ex vivo response was attributable to HLA-C-restricted CMV-specific TCR beta clonotypes.

The specimen comprised cultured PBMCs, sampled from culture after CMV antigen stimulation. This rearrangement joins TRBV20-1 to TRBJ1-1; tentatively, D is TRBD1 (6 bases). This sequence was found in a human donor in good health (CMV status not recorded). Some clones in this sample may be carry-over from other donors' samples. The DNA for the CDR3 is TGCAGTGAGGGGGGCACCACTGAAGCTTTCTTT. Residues: CSEGGTTEAFF.